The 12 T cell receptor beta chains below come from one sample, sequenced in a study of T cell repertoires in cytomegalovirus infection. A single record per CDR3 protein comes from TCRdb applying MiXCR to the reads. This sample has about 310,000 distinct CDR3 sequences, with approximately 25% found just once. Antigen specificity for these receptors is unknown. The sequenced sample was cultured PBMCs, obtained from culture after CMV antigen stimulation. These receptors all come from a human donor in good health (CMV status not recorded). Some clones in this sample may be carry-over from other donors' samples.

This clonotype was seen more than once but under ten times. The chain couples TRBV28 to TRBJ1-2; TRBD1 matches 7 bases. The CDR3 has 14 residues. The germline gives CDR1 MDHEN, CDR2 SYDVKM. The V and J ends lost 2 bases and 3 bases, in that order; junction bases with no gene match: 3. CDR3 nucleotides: TGTGCCAGCAGTTTAGGTGACAGGGACTATGGCTACACCTTC. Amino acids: CASSLGDRDYGYTF.

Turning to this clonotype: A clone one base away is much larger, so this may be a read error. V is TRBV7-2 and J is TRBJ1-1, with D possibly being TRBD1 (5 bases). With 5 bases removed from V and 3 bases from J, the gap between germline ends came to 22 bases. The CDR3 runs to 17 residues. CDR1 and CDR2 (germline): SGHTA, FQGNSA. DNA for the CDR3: TGTGCCAGCAGCGATCAAAGCGGGGGAATTATGGACACTGAAGCTTTCTTT. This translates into CASSDQSGGIMDTEAFF.

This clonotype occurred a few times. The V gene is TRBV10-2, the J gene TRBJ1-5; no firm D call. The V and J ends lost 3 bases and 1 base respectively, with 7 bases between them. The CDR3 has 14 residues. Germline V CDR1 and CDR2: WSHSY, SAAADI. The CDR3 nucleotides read TGCGCCAGCAGTGACTTGGGCAGCAATCAGCCCCAGCATTTT. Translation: CASSDLGSNQPQHF.

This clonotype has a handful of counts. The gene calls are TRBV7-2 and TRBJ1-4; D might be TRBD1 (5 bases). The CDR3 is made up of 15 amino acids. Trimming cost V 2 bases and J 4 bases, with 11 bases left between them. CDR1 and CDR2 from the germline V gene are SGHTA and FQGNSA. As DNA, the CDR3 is TGTGCCAGCAGCTTAACAGGCGCTTATAATGAAAAACTGTTTTTT. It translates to CASSLTGAYNEKLFF.

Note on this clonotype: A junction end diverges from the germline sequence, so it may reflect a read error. CDR3 in DNA: TGTGCCAGCAGTTACAGAACCAAGATCTTC. This encodes CASSYRTKIF. This rearrangement joins TRBV6-6 to TRBJ2-7; D gene unclear. Germline V gene sequence: CDR1 MNHNY, CDR2 SVGAGI (reference sequence). This CDR3 region has 10 residues.

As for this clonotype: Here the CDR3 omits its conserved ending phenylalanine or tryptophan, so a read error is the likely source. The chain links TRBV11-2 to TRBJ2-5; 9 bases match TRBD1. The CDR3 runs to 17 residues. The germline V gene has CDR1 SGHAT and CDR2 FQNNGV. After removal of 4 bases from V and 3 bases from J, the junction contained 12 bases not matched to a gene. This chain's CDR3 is CASSYRGRVWREETQYV. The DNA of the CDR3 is TGTGCCAGCAGCTACAGGGGGCGGGTTTGGCGAGAAGAGACCCAGTACGTC.

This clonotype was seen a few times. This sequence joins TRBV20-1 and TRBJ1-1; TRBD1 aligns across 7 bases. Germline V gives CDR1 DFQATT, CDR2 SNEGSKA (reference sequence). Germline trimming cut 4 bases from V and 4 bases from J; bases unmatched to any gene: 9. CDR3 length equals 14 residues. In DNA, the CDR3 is TGCAGTGCTACCCGGCACAGGGGCCCCACTGAAGCTTTCTTT. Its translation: CSATRHRGPTEAFF.

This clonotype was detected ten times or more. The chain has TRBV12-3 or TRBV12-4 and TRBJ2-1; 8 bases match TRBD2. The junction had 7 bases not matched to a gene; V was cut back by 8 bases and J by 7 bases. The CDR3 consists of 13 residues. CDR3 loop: CASAGGHGNEQFF. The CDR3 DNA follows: TGTGCCAGCGCGGGAGGTCATGGGAATGAGCAGTTCTTC.

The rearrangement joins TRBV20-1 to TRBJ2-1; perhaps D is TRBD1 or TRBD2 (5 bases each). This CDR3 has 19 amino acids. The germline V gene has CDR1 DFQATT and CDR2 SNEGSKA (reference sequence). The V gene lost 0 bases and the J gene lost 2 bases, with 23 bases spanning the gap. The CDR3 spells CSARDRTKRGGGTYNEQFF. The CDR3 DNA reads TGCAGTGCTAGAGATCGAACAAAACGTGGTGGGGGAACCTACAATGAGCAGTTCTTC.

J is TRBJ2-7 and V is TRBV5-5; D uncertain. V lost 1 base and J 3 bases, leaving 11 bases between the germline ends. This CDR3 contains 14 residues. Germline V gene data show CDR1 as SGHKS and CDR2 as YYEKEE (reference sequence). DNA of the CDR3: TGTGCCAGCAGCTTGCGCTTCAGGTACTACGAGCAGTACGTC. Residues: CASSLRFRYYEQYV.

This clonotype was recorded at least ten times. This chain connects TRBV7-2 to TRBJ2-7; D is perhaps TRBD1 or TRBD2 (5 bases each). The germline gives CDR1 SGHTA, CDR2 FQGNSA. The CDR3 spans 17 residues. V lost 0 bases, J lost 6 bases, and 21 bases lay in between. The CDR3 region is CASSLAGYGAGIGEQYF. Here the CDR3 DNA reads TGTGCCAGCAGCTTAGCCGGTTACGGGGCAGGGATTGGCGAGCAGTACTTC.

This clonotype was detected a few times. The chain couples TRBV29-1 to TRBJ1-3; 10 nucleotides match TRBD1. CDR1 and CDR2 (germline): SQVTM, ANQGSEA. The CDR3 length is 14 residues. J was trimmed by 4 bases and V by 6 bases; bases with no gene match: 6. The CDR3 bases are TGCAGCGTCTCCGGGACAGGGGACGGAAACACCATATATTTT. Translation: CSVSGTGDGNTIYF.